The T cell receptor beta chain described here comes from a study of cytomegalovirus exposure and HLA in healthy donors. Findings of the study overall: No immune exposure information besides CMV serostatus was available. Per a later analysis, roughly 17,000 TCR beta sequences showed association with HLA alleles at 0.05 false discovery rate.

PCR employed 60 Vbeta and 13 Jbeta primers. Sequencing used immunoSEQ multiplex PCR; TCRdb keeps in-frame clones, though not all of them. The sample lists some 170,000 clones, roughly 79% occurring once. Germline V CDR1 and CDR2: SGHRS, YFSETQ. The CDR3 has 15 residues. V shed 4 bases and J 1 base; nucleotides not matched to a gene: 6. Details on this clone: What it binds is unknown. Other DNA sequences in the sample encode the same CDR3.

This chain uses TRBV5-1 with TRBJ1-1; 8 bases line up with TRBD1. Source material: PBMCs. The TCR was taken from a woman in her forties or fifties in good health and CMV-seronegative. The CDR3 protein is CASSPRGQGNTEAFF. DNA for the CDR3: TGCGCCAGCAGCCCCAGGGGGCAAGGGAACACTGAAGCTTTCTTT.